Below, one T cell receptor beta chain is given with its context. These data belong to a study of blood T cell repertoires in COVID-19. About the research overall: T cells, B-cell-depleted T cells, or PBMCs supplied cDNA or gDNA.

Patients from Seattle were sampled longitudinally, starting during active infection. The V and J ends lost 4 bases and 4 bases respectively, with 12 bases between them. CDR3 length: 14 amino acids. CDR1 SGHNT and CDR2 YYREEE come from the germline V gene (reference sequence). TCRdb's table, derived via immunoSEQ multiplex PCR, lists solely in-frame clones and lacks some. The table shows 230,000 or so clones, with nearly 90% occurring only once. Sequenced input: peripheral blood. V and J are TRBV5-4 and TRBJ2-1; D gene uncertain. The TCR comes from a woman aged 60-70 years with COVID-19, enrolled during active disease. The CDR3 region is CASSPSKIYNEQFF. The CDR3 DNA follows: TGTGCCAGCAGCCCCAGTAAGATTTACAATGAGCAGTTCTTC.